Included here is one TCR beta chain sequence, with context. Method: immunoSEQ multiplex PCR; TCRdb's copy keeps in-frame clones and lacks some. Here the sample spans 50,000 to 60,000 clones, about 90% being singletons. The sample is drawn from a study of T cell changes during pregnancy in multiple sclerosis. V lost 3 bases to trimming and J lost 0 bases; unmatched junction nucleotides: 3. The length of the CDR3 is 15 residues. CDR1 and CDR2 (germline): SGHNT, YYREEE (reference sequence). The sequence was obtained from a female donor with multiple sclerosis, enrolled in a pregnancy study. This chain connects TRBV5-4 to TRBJ1-1, with 9 positions matching TRBD1. The sample was CD4+ T cells from peripheral blood mononuclear cells, taken in the first trimester of pregnancy. CDR3 in DNA: TGTGCCAGCAGCTCCAGGACAGGGGTGAACACTGAAGCTTTCTTT. It translates to CASSSRTGVNTEAFF.